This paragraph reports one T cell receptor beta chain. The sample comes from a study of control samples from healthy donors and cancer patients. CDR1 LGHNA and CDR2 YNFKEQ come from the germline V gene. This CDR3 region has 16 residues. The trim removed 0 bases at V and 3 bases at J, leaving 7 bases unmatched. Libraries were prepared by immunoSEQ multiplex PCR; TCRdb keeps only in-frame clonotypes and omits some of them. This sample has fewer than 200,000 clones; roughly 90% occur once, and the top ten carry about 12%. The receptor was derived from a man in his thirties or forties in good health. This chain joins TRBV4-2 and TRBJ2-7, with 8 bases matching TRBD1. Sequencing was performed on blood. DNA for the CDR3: TGTGCCAGCAGCCAAGATGTCGGACAGGGAGTCTACGAGCAGTACTTC. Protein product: CASSQDVGQGVYEQYF.